This T cell receptor beta chain was profiled in a study of blood T cell repertoires in COVID-19. Across the whole study: Sites in the United States, Italy and Spain provided acute and convalescent COVID-19 samples. T cells, B-cell-depleted T cells, or PBMCs provided the cDNA or gDNA that served as material.

The count of this clone is one. V was clipped by 1 base and J by 3 bases, with 4 bases between them. The germline CDR1 and CDR2 sequences are SGHAT and FQDESV (reference sequence). The CDR3 length is 12 residues. Authors' processing steps: Scientists estimated how many nucleated cells there were by amplifying reference gene primers. Repertoires were generated with immunoSEQ multiplex PCR, while TCRdb's copy carries only in-frame clones and drops some. D and trimming come from the DNA, and the V and J calls and clone size come from that table. The table includes 100,000 to 150,000 clones, approximately 90% detected once.

Sequenced input: peripheral blood. V usage is TRBV11-1 and J usage is TRBJ2-7; unclear D gene. The TCR originated in an elderly woman with acute or convalescent COVID-19. Here the CDR3 DNA reads TGTGCCAGCAGCTTAGGGAGCTACGAGCAGTACTTC. As protein: CASSLGSYEQYF.